This T cell receptor (beta chain) was profiled in a study of T cells in Graves' hyperthyroidism and ophthalmopathy. Across the study: Any treatment followed the collection of peripheral blood at initial diagnosis.

Trimming took 1 base from V and 4 from J; bases not matched to a gene: 4. Germline V gene data show CDR1 as MNHNS and CDR2 as SASEGT. The CDR3 extends over 15 amino acids. What was amplified from RNA transcripts were TCR beta CDR3 regions. TCR CDR3 underwent first-round RT-PCR with the HTBI primer set. TCRdb reprocessed the multiplex PCR reads with MiXCR, giving one entry per CDR3 protein. The sample records about 160,000 distinct CDR3 sequences, 9.4% being singletons. In its sample, this clonotype was seen many times. Antigen unknown. General observations from the study: Within blood appeared most thyroid clonotypes that had expanded above 0.001. A 13 V-J signature model discriminated ophthalmopathy versus stable hyperthyroidism.

The source is a woman younger than 30 with Graves' hyperthyroidism that later progressed to Graves' ophthalmopathy. Sequenced sample: blood. This chain joins TRBV6-1 and TRBJ2-3; 8 nucleotides agree with TRBD1. The CDR3 region has the DNA TGTGCCAGCAGTGAAGGACAGGGGTTCTCAGATACGCAGTATTTT. As protein: CASSEGQGFSDTQYF.